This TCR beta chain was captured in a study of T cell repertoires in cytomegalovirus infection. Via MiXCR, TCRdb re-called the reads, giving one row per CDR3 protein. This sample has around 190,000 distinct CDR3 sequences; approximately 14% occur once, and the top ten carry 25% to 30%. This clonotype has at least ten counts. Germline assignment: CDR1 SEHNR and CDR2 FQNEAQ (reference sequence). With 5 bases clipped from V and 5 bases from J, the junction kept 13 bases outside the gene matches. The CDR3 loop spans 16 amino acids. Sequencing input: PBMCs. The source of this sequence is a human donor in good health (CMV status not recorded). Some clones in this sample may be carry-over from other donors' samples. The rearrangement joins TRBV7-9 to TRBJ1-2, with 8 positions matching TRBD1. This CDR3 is CASSLKPDRDGYGYTF. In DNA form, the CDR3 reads TGTGCCAGCAGCCTGAAGCCGGACAGGGATGGGTATGGCTACACCTTC.